This TCR beta chain came from a study of patients and donors after allogeneic stem cell transplantation. TCRdb called the RT-PCR reads again in MiXCR, with one record for every CDR3 protein. The sample has over 200,000 distinct CDR3 sequences; about 37% are singletons. CDR3 length: 16 residues. Trimming cost V 5 bases and J 5 bases; bases outside gene matches: 6. This sequence originates from a human donor who was either an allogeneic HSCT recipient or a stem cell or donor lymphocyte infusion donor (not recorded which). It is not recorded whose cells these are; they may come from a transplant donor. The sequencing input was blood, either unsorted or a sorted T cell fraction (not recorded which). The chain joins TRBV12-3 or TRBV12-4 to TRBJ2-5; 15 bases fit TRBD2. The DNA of the CDR3 is TGTGCCAGCAGTCCCGGGACTAGCGGGGGGAGGGAGACCCAGTACTTC. This translates into CASSPGTSGGRETQYF.